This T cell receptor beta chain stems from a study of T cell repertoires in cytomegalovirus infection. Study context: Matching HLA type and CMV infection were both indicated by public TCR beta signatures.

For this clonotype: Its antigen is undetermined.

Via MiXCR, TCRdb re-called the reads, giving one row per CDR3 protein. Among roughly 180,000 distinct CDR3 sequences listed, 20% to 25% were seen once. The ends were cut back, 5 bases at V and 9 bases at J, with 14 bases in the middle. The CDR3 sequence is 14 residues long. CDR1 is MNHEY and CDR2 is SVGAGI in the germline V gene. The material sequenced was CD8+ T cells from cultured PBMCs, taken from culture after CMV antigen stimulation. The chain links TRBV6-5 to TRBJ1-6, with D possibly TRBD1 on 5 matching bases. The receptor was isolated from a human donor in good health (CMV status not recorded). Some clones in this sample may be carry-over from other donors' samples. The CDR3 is CASSKGPGSSPLHF. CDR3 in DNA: TGTGCCAGCAGTAAGGGGCCAGGAAGTTCACCCCTCCACTTT.